One and the same sample provided the 19 T cell receptor beta chains below, sequenced in a study of blood T cell repertoires in COVID-19. TCRdb's copy holds only in-frame clones and misses some; the assay was immunoSEQ multiplex PCR. The table has about 56,000 clones, about 90% seen once. Sequencing was carried out using peripheral blood. Every receptor here comes from a human donor in a cohort sampled during active COVID-19.

There are a few counts of this clone. The chain links TRBV10-3 to TRBJ2-6, with 11 bases lining up with TRBD1. Trimming removed 4 bases from V and 1 base from J; junction bases left unmatched: 3. This CDR3 comprises 17 residues. Germline V gene data show CDR1 as ENHRY and CDR2 as SYGVKD. CDR3 sequence reads: CAISAGQGASGANVLTF. CDR3 nucleotide sequence: TGTGCCATCAGTGCTGGACAGGGGGCTTCTGGGGCCAACGTCCTGACTTTC.

This clone occurred a few times. This chain joins TRBV4-1 and TRBJ1-6, with 9 nucleotides matching TRBD1. V shed 2 bases and J 6 bases; nucleotides not matched to a gene: 5. CDR3 length: 16 residues. From germline, CDR1 is MGHRA and CDR2 YSYEKL. As DNA, the CDR3 is TGCGCCAGCAGCCAAACGGGACAGGGTTCTAATTCACCCCTCCACTTT. It codes for CASSQTGQGSNSPLHF.

V gene TRBV7-2 combines with J gene TRBJ1-3, with no clear D. Trimming shortened V by 1 base and J by 0 bases, and 7 bases separated the two germline ends. The CDR3 loop spans 15 amino acids. Germline assignment: CDR1 SGHTA and CDR2 FQGNSA. The CDR3 protein is CASSLVGSSGNTIYF. The CDR3 DNA reads as TGTGCCAGCAGCTTAGTTGGCTCCTCTGGAAACACCATATATTTT.

This chain links TRBV18 with TRBJ1-1, with D possibly TRBD1 on 5 matching bases. CDR3 length: 15 amino acids. Germline V gene data show CDR1 as KGHSH and CDR2 as LQKENI. Trimming took off 1 base at V and 0 bases at J, with 9 bases between the two ends. CDR3 DNA: TGTGCCAGCTCACCACACAGGCTTATGAACACTGAAGCTTTCTTT. Protein product: CASSPHRLMNTEAFF.

The V and J genes are TRBV6-5 and TRBJ2-6; 9 bases map to TRBD1. From germline, CDR1 is MNHEY and CDR2 SVGAGI. The CDR3 consists of 15 residues. With 11 bases clipped from V and 0 bases from J, the junction kept 5 bases outside the gene matches. The CDR3 DNA reads as TGTGCCGGGAGGACAGGGGACTCTGGGGCCAACGTCCTGACTTTC. This codes for CAGRTGDSGANVLTF.

This clone has a handful of counts. The V gene is TRBV4-3, the J gene TRBJ1-6; D is ambiguous. The CDR3 is 15 amino acids. Germline V gene lookup returns CDR1 LGHNA and CDR2 YSLEER. V shed 0 bases and J shed 9 bases, with 12 bases lying between them. In DNA, the CDR3 is TGCGCCAGCAGCCAAGATCGGATGAGGGTTTCACCCCTCCACTTT. The encoded protein is CASSQDRMRVSPLHF.

The chain has TRBV5-5 and TRBJ2-7; D gene unclear. Germline V gene lookup returns CDR1 SGHKS and CDR2 YYEKEE (reference sequence). V lost 1 base to trimming and J lost 7 bases, with 15 bases between them. This CDR3 spans 14 amino acids. The CDR3 nucleotides read TGTGCCAGCAGCTTGACCCAGGATCGGCGAGAGCAGTACTTC. Translating it yields CASSLTQDRREQYF.

V gene TRBV5-1 combines with J gene TRBJ2-3; D is possibly TRBD1 (6 bases). Trimming stripped 0 bases from V and 3 bases from J, with 11 bases between. Per germline, CDR1 SGHRS and CDR2 YFSETQ. This CDR3 has 15 amino acids. The CDR3 sequence is CASSLGPGVTDTQYF. CDR3 bases: TGCGCCAGCAGCTTGGGGCCAGGGGTGACAGATACGCAGTATTTT.

V and J are TRBV15 and TRBJ1-4; tentatively, D is TRBD1 (5 bases). V lost 3 bases, J lost 8 bases, and 22 bases lay in between. This CDR3 is built from 17 residues. CDR1 is LNHNV and CDR2 is YYDKDF in the germline V gene (reference sequence). CDR3 sequence reads: CATSSAAGGGTAEKLFF. The CDR3 bases are TGTGCCACCAGCAGCGCGGCTGGGGGAGGAACGGCCGAAAAACTGTTTTTT.

The chain is built from TRBV10-2 and TRBJ1-2; TRBD1 agrees at 10 bases. The CDR3 loop spans 15 amino acids. The V and J ends lost 6 bases and 4 bases, in that order; junction bases with no gene match: 8. The germline gives CDR1 WSHSY, CDR2 SAAADI. CDR3 sequence: CASSRDRGSPYGYTF. CDR3 DNA sequence: TGCGCCAGCAGCAGGGACAGGGGAAGTCCCTATGGCTACACCTTC.

The chain employs TRBV6-5 and TRBJ1-2, with D possibly matching TRBD1 (6 bases). This CDR3 spans 14 amino acids. V was trimmed by 6 bases and J by 6 bases, leaving 17 bases between them. Germline V gives CDR1 MNHEY, CDR2 SVGAGI. CDR3 amino acids: CASRTRTGNHGYTF. CDR3 bases: TGTGCCAGCAGAACCCGAACAGGGAATCATGGCTACACCTTC.

This rearrangement joins TRBV7-8 to TRBJ1-5, with a tentative D call TRBD1 (5 bases). The CDR3 sequence is 17 residues long. Germline V gene lookup returns CDR1 SGHVS and CDR2 FQNEAQ. V was clipped by 1 base and J by 2 bases, with 15 bases between them. In DNA form, the CDR3 reads TGTGCCAGCAGCTTAGAAGGGGTATTATTCCGCAATCAGCCCCAGCATTTT. This codes for CASSLEGVLFRNQPQHF.

The J gene is TRBJ2-7, the V gene TRBV19; D perhaps matches TRBD2 (5 bases). The V gene's germline CDR1 is LNHDA and CDR2 SQIVND (reference sequence). Trimming removed 6 bases at V and 4 bases at J, with 19 bases between. The CDR3 extends over 15 amino acids. The CDR3 loop is CASSHNEGLSYEQYF. The DNA for the CDR3 is TGTGCCAGTAGCCACAATGAGGGCCTTTCTTACGAGCAGTACTTC.

The rearrangement uses TRBV20-1 and TRBJ2-7; tentative D call: TRBD1 (7 bases). The CDR3 is 17 residues long. The V gene's germline CDR1 is DFQATT and CDR2 SNEGSKA (reference sequence). Trimming pared 3 bases from V and 2 bases from J, leaving 23 bases between. This CDR3 reads CSASRPAGGLRTYEQYF. The CDR3, as DNA: TGCAGTGCTAGTCGTCCCGCAGGGGGACTTAGAACCTACGAGCAGTACTTC.

The chain has TRBV30 and TRBJ1-2, with 7 bases matching TRBD1. V was pared by 4 bases and J by 0 bases, with 8 bases of the junction left unmatched. Germline lookup yields CDR1 GTSNPN and CDR2 SVGIG (reference sequence). The CDR3 is 15 residues long. The CDR3 DNA sequence: TGTGCCTGGACCTCGAGGGACAGAACTAACTATGGCTACACCTTC. Translating it yields CAWTSRDRTNYGYTF.

The V and J genes are TRBV6-6 and TRBJ2-2; possibly TRBD2 for D (6 bases). Germline assignment: CDR1 MNHNY and CDR2 SVGAGI (reference sequence). This CDR3 is 15 amino acids long. The ends were cut back, 0 bases at V and 4 bases at J, with 9 bases in the middle. The CDR3 spells CASSYSPGVTGELFF. In DNA form, the CDR3 reads TGTGCCAGCAGTTACTCGCCGGGAGTCACCGGGGAGCTGTTTTTT.

The chain carries TRBV2 and TRBJ2-5; 7 positions match TRBD2. The CDR3 runs to 14 residues. The junction had 10 bases not matched to a gene; V was cut back by 8 bases and J by 4 bases. Germline lookup yields CDR1 SNHLY and CDR2 FYNNEI. The chain's CDR3 is CASLSPASGETQYF. The CDR3, as DNA: TGTGCCAGCCTATCCCCCGCTAGCGGAGAGACCCAGTACTTC.

The chain carries TRBV4-3 and TRBJ1-5; TRBD1 matches at 8 bases. The ends lost 3 bases at V and 9 bases at J; junction bases unmatched: 10. The CDR3 is 15 amino acids. Germline V lookup: CDR1 LGHNA, CDR2 YSLEER. The CDR3 DNA reads TGCGCCAGCAGCCATCCTCGGACAGGGAGGCGGCCCCAGCATTTT. Amino acids: CASSHPRTGRRPQHF.

The V call is TRBV7-8, the J call TRBJ1-2; D remains ambiguous. Germline-derived CDR1 and CDR2 are SGHVS and FQNEAQ. V dropped 5 bases and J dropped 3 bases, with 19 bases sitting between them. This CDR3 comprises 16 residues. CDR3 nucleotides: TGTGCCAGCAGCCCAGGTATTCGAGGGTTGGACTATGGCTACACCTTC. Amino acid sequence: CASSPGIRGLDYGYTF.